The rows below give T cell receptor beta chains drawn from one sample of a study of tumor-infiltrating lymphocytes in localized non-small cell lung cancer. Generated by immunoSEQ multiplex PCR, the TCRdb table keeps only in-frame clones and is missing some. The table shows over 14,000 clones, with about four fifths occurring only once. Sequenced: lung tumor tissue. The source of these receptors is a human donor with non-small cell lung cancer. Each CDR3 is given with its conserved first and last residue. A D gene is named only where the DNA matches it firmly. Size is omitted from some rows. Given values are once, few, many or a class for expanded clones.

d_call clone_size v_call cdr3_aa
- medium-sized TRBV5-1 CASSFRPPPANEQFF
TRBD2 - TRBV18 CASSPLKLQAGVDTGELFF
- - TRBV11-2 CASSPTEGNYGYTF
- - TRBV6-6 CASSEARAFF
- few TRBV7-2 CASSLARNSGELFF
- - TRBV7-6 CASSLRVAGELFF
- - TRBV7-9 CASSLGPGTGETQYF
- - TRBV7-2 CASSLGRASSGNTIYF
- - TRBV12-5 CASGLDPGQETQYF
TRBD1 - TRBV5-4 CASSSGQGTSGELFF
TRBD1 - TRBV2 CASSEPGTGQGNTIYF
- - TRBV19 CASSIDGGETQYF
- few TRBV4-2 CASSRDGIRSYNEQFF
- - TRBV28 CASSLSAGPGYTF
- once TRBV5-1 CASSLDSPGGEAFF
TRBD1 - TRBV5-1 CASSRSQGTSADTQYF
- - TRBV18 CASSPRGRLRTEQFF
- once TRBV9 CASSVQESSYNSPLHF
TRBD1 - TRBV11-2 CASRPGGGLLSGYTF
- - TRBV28 CASSLHGPGSYNEQFF
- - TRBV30 CAWRQGGIGELFF
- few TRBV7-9 CASSLDWTAEAFF
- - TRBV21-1 CASSRKGTTEAFF
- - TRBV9 CASSPNLGSNTGELFF
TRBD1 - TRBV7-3 CASSSNRGNTLHF
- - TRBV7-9 CASSGTAYEQYF
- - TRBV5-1 CASSSRANTEAFF
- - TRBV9 CASALGGTVNTEAFF
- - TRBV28 CASSPSETQYF
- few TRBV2 CASRTGTLNTEAFF
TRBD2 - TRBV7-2 CASSSLAGATSYNEQFF
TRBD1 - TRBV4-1 CASSQQGGKNYGYTF
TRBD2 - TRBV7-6 CASSLEAGVSTDTQYF
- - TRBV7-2 CASSLRQDNTEAFF
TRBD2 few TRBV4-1 CASSQGLSGAYNEQFF
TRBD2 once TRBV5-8 CASSLGKSAGTYQETQYF
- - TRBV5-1 CASSPGGGLGSGNTIYF
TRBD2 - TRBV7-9 CASSNTKGLAGVGGETQYF
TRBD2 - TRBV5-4 CASSLRGEVTQYF
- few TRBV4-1 CASSQDVGSGPQHF
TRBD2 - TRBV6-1 CASSGGTSASYEQYF
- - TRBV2 CASTRGEGSTDTEAFF
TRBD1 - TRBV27 CASSLSRDSHEKLFF
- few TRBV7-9 CASSLPAQETQYF
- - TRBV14 CASSLTGHSGNTIYF
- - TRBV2 CASSEGLPGYTF
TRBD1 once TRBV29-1 CSVFGTAYGYTF
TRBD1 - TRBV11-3 CASSSDRGPYNEQFF